The 5 T cell receptor beta chains reported below all come from one sample, sequenced in a study of shared clonotypes between healthy human individuals. Assay used: immunoSEQ multiplex PCR; TCRdb lists only in-frame clones, some missing. Among hundreds of thousands of clones listed, around 93% were seen once. CD8 cells classed as naive were CD45RO-negative and positively selected for CCR7, excluding terminally differentiated effector memory CD45RA+ cells. Sequenced sample: naive CD8+ T cells sorted from blood. Source of these receptors: a man younger than 45 in good health.

This chain uses TRBV6-6 with TRBJ1-5; the D gene is possibly TRBD1 (6 bases). This CDR3 is 15 amino acids long. CDR1 is MNHNY, CDR2 SVGAGI, per germline (reference sequence). Trimming took off 1 base at V and 8 bases at J, with 15 bases between the two ends. Here the CDR3 DNA reads TGTGCCAGCAGTTACTTGTTAGGGGGGATGGAGCCCCAGCATTTT. It encodes CASSYLLGGMEPQHF.

Regarding this clone: An end of the junction differs from the germline gene, which may be a read error. The J gene is TRBJ2-5, the V gene TRBV25-1; tentatively, D is TRBD1 (6 bases). CDR1 and CDR2 (germline): MGHDK, SYGVNS. The CDR3 is 14 residues long. The chain's CDR3 is CTSSPHRDQETQYF. The CDR3 DNA follows: TGTACCAGCAGTCCCCACAGGGATCAAGAGACCCAGTACTTC.

About this clone: The same CDR3 is also encoded by other DNA sequences in this sample. The chain joins TRBV9 to TRBJ2-7; tentatively, D is TRBD1 (6 bases). The V and J ends lost 0 bases and 2 bases respectively, with 9 bases between them. CDR1 is SGDLS and CDR2 is YYNGEE in the germline V gene. The CDR3 is made up of 14 amino acids. CDR3 in DNA: TGTGCCAGCAGCGTAGGTGGGGGCACCTACGAGCAGTACTTC. Translating it yields CASSVGGGTYEQYF.

This clone was found once. This sequence joins TRBV7-9 and TRBJ2-7, with 7 bases matching TRBD1. V gave up 3 bases and J gave up 4 bases; unmatched junction bases: 3. Germline V CDR1 and CDR2: SEHNR, FQNEAQ (reference sequence). The CDR3 has 13 amino acids. The CDR3 region is CASSFKGAYEQYF. Written as DNA, the CDR3 is TGTGCCAGCAGCTTCAAGGGGGCTTACGAGCAGTACTTC.

This clone was picked up one time. The V and J genes are TRBV27 and TRBJ2-7; 14 bases fit TRBD2. V was clipped by 6 bases and J by 6 bases; unmatched bases: 7. The germline V gene encodes CDR1 MNHEY and CDR2 SMNVEV (reference sequence). The CDR3 sequence is 15 residues long. The CDR3 loop is CASRVGTSGSTEQYF. The CDR3 DNA reads as TGTGCCAGCAGAGTGGGGACTAGCGGGAGTACCGAGCAGTACTTC.